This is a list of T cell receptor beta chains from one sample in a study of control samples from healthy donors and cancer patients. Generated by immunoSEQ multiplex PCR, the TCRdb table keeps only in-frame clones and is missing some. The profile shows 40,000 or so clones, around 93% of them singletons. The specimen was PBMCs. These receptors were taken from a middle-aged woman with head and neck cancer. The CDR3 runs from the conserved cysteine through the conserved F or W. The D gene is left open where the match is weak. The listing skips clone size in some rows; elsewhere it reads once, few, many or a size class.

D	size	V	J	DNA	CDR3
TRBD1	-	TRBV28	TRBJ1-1	TGTGCCAGCAGTTCCTCGACAGGGCGGTTTTTAGGAGCTTTCTTT	CASSSSTGRFLGAFF
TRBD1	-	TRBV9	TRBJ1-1	TGTGCCAGCAGCGTAGCCCGACAGGGGAACACTGAAGCTTTCTTT	CASSVARQGNTEAFF
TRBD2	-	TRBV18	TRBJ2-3	TGTGCCAGCTCACCACCGGCTAGCGGGGGGGCGGATACGCAGTATTTT	CASSPPASGGADTQYF
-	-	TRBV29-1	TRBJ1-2	TGCAGCGGCCGGGGGAACTATGGCTACACCTTC	CSGRGNYGYTF
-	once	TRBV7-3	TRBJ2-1	TGTGCCAGCAGCTTAACGTCCCCCGATAATTCTGAGCAGTTCTTC	CASSLTSPDNSEQFF
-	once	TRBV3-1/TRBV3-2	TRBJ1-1	TGTGCCAGCAGCCTGGGAAGGGGCGCTGAAGCTTTCTTT	CASSLGRGAEAFF
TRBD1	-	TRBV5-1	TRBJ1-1	TGCGCCAGCAGCTTGGGACCCCAGGGGGGGAACACTGAAGCTTTCTTT	CASSLGPQGGNTEAFF
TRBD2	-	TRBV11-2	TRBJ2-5	TGTGCCAGCAGCTTAGATAGGGGGTTAGCGGGGGCTGGAAAGACCCAGTACTTC	CASSLDRGLAGAGKTQYF
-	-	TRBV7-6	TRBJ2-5	TGTGCCAGCAGCTTACCCCTCGGCAGGGACCAAGAGACCCAGTACTTC	CASSLPLGRDQETQYF
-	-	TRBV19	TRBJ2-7	TGTGCCAGTAGTAGAAGGGAGGCCTACGAGCAGTACTTC	CASSRREAYEQYF
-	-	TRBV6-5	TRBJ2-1	TGTGCCAGCAGTCGGGCGTTGTCTACTGAGCAGTTCTTC	CASSRALSTEQFF
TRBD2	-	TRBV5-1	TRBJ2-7	TGCGCCAGCAGCTTCCTAGCGGGACAACAGTACGAGCAGTACTTC	CASSFLAGQQYEQYF
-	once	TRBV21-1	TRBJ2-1	-	CASSNPRVASGNGNDEQFF
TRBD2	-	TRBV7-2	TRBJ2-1	TGTGCCAGCAGCTTCGGGGGGGTAGATGAGCAGTTCTTC	CASSFGGVDEQFF
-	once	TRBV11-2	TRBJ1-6	TGTGCCAGCAGCTTAGTGGGCATGTCTAATTCACCCCTCCACTTT	CASSLVGMSNSPLHF
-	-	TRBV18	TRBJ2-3	TGTGCCAGCACACCCCGGGGGGCTAGCACAGATACGCAGTATTTT	CASTPRGASTDTQYF
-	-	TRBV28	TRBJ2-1	TGTGCCAGCAGTACCGCCCTACAAAGCTCCTACAATGAGCAGTTCTTC	CASSTALQSSYNEQFF
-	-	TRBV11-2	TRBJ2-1	TGTGCCAGCAGCCCCCAGCGGACTTACAATGAGCAGTTCTTC	CASSPQRTYNEQFF
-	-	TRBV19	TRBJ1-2	TGTGCCAGTAGCCCCCGCGGGAGGCACCAGAACTATGGCTACACCTTC	CASSPRGRHQNYGYTF
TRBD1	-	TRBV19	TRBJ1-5	TGTGCCAGTAGTCGGGACAGCCAAGGGCCGCCCCAGCATTTT	CASSRDSQGPPQHF
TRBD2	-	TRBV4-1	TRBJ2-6	TGCGCCCGCAGCCAACTCGGACTAGCGGGATCAGGGGCCAACGTCCTGACTTTC	CARSQLGLAGSGANVLTF
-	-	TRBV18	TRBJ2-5	TGTGCCAGCTCACCAGGGGATCAAGAGACCCAGTACTTC	CASSPGDQETQYF
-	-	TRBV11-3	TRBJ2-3	TGTGCCAGCAGCTTAGAACACACAGATACGCAGTATTTT	CASSLEHTDTQYF
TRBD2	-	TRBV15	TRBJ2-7	TGTGCCACCAGCAGAGACCCAGGACTAGCGGGAAACACATACGAGCAGTACTTC	CATSRDPGLAGNTYEQYF
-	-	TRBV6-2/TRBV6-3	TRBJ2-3	TGTGCCAGCAGTTACTCTCTAGAAACAGATACGCAGTATTTT	CASSYSLETDTQYF
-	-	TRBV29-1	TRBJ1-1	TGCAGCGTTGACGCGGGTGAACAGCCGGGGACTGAAGCTTTCTTT	CSVDAGEQPGTEAFF
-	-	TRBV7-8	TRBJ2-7	TGTGCCAGCAGCCTCTACTACGAGCAGTACTTC	CASSLYYEQYF
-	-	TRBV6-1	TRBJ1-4	TGTGCCAGCAGTGAAGCTCAGGTCTCCAACAGTAATGAAAAACTGTTTTTT	CASSEAQVSNSNEKLFF
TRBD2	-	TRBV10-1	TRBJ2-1	TGCGCCAGCAGGGCTAGCGGGGGGACCAATGAGCAGTTCTTC	CASRASGGTNEQFF
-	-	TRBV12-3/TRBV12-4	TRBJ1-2	TGTGCCAGCAGTTTAGCGCGAAGGGCTGGCTACACCTTC	CASSLARRAGYTF
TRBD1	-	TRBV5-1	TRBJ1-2	TGCGCCAGCAGCTACACGGGACAGGGAATCTATGGCTACACCTTC	CASSYTGQGIYGYTF
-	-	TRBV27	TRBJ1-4	TGTGCCAGCAGTCTCCAGGGGCTCGGTGAAAAACTGTTTTTT	CASSLQGLGEKLFF
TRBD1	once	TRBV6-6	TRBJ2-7	TGTGCCAGCAGTTTTCCGGGACAGGGGCTGGGCGAGCAGTACTTC	CASSFPGQGLGEQYF
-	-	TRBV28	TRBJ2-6	TGTGCCAGCAGGGACCAGGGCTCTGGGGCCAACGTCCTGACTTTC	CASRDQGSGANVLTF
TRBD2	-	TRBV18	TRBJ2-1	TGTGCCAGCTCATCAAACGGACTAGTTGATGAGCAGTTCTTC	CASSSNGLVDEQFF
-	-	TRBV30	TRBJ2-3	TGTGCCTGGACGGCGGGTCGGAGTAAGGGAACAGATACGCAGTATTTT	CAWTAGRSKGTDTQYF